This T cell receptor beta chain was identified in a study of T cell changes during pregnancy in multiple sclerosis (dated by TCRdb to about 2019). For the study in its entirety: Changes in the T cell repertoire over the course of pregnancy were examined in this study in women with multiple sclerosis.

The V and J ends are trimmed by 5 bases and 3 bases, leaving 22 bases between them. In the germline V gene (reference sequence), CDR1 corresponds to SEHNR and CDR2 to FQNEAQ. The CDR3 covers 17 residues, taking in both the cysteine and the phenylalanine. Only the CDR3 DNA is retained, 51 bases long and in frame from the first base. As for this clone: Its binding antigen is unknown. Base qualities are not provided; no much larger clone lies one nucleotide away.

Libraries came from the immunoSEQ multiplex PCR assay. As stored in TCRdb, this immuneACCESS dataset retains in-frame rearrangements with V and J assigned. A fraction of the clones does not appear; measured against another copy, unresolved V genes explain less than half of the discrepancy, and the remainder lacks a known reason. Present in this sample are just under 70,000 clones, under 95% of which were seen just once. Over 0.65% of the sample rests with the top ten. The sequence links TRBV7-9 to TRBJ1-2; 5 matching bases give a weak D call of TRBD1. Specimen: peripheral blood, collected in the second trimester of pregnancy. The clonotype comes from a female donor with multiple sclerosis, enrolled in a pregnancy study. At the DNA level, the sequence is TGTGCCAGCAGCCCTGGGGGGAGTTCTGGATGGTACTATGGCTACACCTTC. It is translated as CASSPGGSSGWYYGYTF.